A few counts support the clone carrying this TCR beta chain. Its antigen is unidentified. An Oncomine TCR Beta short-read assay was used to sequence the DNA from cultured CD4+ T cells. TCRdb itself ran the PCR reads through MiXCR, one entry per CDR3 protein. In the table there are 12,000 or so distinct CDR3 sequences, approximately 65% of which are singletons. Treatment denoted: roughly 11-day PBMC culture with coronavirus spike peptide pools or control peptides (ViraFEST assay). ViraFEST relied on peptide pools to expand antigen-specific T cells; the TCRs were sequenced afterward. The source of the sample is a study of vaccination and CD4 T cells after COVID-19. In the study overall: Two of the convalescents were Hispanic, and the group consisted of six males and four females.

This clonotype originated in a human donor who had recovered from COVID-19. The material sequenced was CD4+ T cells from blood, cultured in vitro.

The CDR3 DNA sequence: TGTGCCTGGAGTGTATCAGCGGGAGTTCCCAAGTCGGAGACCCAGTACTTC. Translated: CAWSVSAGVPKSETQYF. The chain is built from TRBV30 and TRBJ2-5, with TRBD2 identical over 8 bases. Trimming took 0 bases from V and 5 from J; bases not matched to a gene: 14. The CDR3 extends over 17 amino acids. Germline CDR1 reads GTSNPN; CDR2 reads SVGIG (reference sequence).